This T cell receptor (beta chain) appears in the sequencing data of a study of vaccination and CD4 T cells after COVID-19. In the study overall: Nasal swab PCR showed SARS-CoV-2 in convalescent patients, several with mild and one with severe disease.

Sequencing of cultured CD4+ T cell DNA used the Oncomine TCR Beta short-read assay. TCRdb redid the calling of the PCR reads with MiXCR, one entry per CDR3 protein. The repertoire holds about 22,000 distinct CDR3 sequences, with approximately 32% as singletons. The time point is: late sampling 161 to 241 days after vaccination in a few convalescent patients. Treatment of the sample: roughly 10-day PBMC culture with coronavirus spike peptide pools or control peptides (ViraFEST assay). Expanded clonotypes were found by TCR sequencing after peptide-pool stimulation (ViraFEST). As for this clonotype: What it binds is not known.

The CDR3 spans 14 residues. V was clipped by 1 base and J by 3 bases, with 7 bases between them. CDR1 is LNHNV and CDR2 is YYDKDF in the germline V gene (reference sequence). This receptor was taken from a human donor who had recovered from COVID-19. This sample comprised CD4+ T cells from blood, cultured in vitro, obtained about 7 months after SARS-CoV-2 vaccination. The chain couples TRBV15 to TRBJ1-3, with D uncertain. Written as DNA, the CDR3 is TGTGCCACCAGCAGAGGTGACGTTGGAAACACCATATATTTT. It encodes CATSRGDVGNTIYF.